Given below is one T cell receptor (beta chain) in context. The method was immunoSEQ multiplex PCR; TCRdb's version includes in-frame clones alone and lacks a portion of them. The data hold around 64,000 clones, with 65% to 85% observed a single time. Germline loops: CDR1 MNHNS, CDR2 SASEGT. The CDR3 is 15 amino acids. Trimming removed 0 bases from V and 2 bases from J, with 9 bases in between. Ages ranged from roughly 18 to 95 years, with residence in about 23 US areas. This sample stems from a study of blood T cell repertoires in COVID-19. Study background: T cells, B-cell-depleted T cells, or PBMCs provided the cDNA or gDNA that served as material.

This receptor was identified in a woman aged 60-75 years who had been exposed to COVID-19. This chain links TRBV6-1 with TRBJ2-3, with D possibly TRBD1 on 5 matching bases. Sequencing was performed on PBMCs or T cells enriched from blood (not recorded which). CDR3 sequence: CASSEAGHDTDTQYF. The CDR3 nucleotides are TGTGCCAGCAGTGAAGCGGGGCACGACACAGATACGCAGTATTTT.